The 11 T cell receptor beta chains given below trace back to one sample, sequenced in a study of T cells expressing NK-cell markers. Using the 5' RACE reads, TCRdb records one entry per CDR3 protein without DNA. This sample's clone table lists 440,000 or so distinct CDR3 sequences. The sample taken for sequencing was blood T cells: a sorted CD56 or NKG2C T cell subset, CD4+ or CD8+ T cells, or bulk PBMC T cells (not recorded which). The source of these receptors is a woman between 18 and 75 years old in good health.

This chain uses TRBV7-3 with TRBJ2-3; TCRdb's D gene call, TRBD2, goes unchecked for lack of DNA. This CDR3 region has 14 residues. The germline V gene encodes CDR1 SGHTA and CDR2 FQGTGA. The CDR3: CASSLLAATDTQYF.

This chain joins TRBV7-2 and TRBJ1-2. CDR1 and CDR2 from the germline V gene are SGHTA and FQGNSA. There are 14 residues in the CDR3. CDR3 region: CASSRGPGNYGYTF.

The chain employs TRBV25-1 and TRBJ2-1; no DNA is available, so the TRBD1 call from TCRdb remains unchecked. Germline V gene sequence: CDR1 MGHDK, CDR2 SYGVNS. The CDR3 is 15 residues long. The CDR3 spells CASGDRAEGYNEQFF.

The V call is TRBV7-3, the J call TRBJ2-3. This CDR3 spans 13 amino acids. The germline V gene has CDR1 SGHTA and CDR2 FQGTGA. The CDR3 spells CASSSSTTDTQYF.

The chain is built from TRBV3-1 and TRBJ1-2. Germline V lookup: CDR1 LGHDT, CDR2 YNNKEL (reference sequence). The CDR3 is 15 amino acids. CDR3 loop: CASSQPGGRDYGYTF.

This rearrangement joins TRBV11-2 to TRBJ2-7; as DNA is missing, the TRBD2 call by TCRdb cannot be tested. This CDR3 contains 18 residues. Germline loops: CDR1 SGHAT, CDR2 FQNNGV. CDR3 residues: CASSPRRGPRGRDYEQYF. Together with reference TRBV11-2 and TRBJ2-7, the CDR3 gives the full variable domain: EAGVAQSPRYKIIEKRQSVAFWCNPISGHATLYWYQQILGQGPKLLIQFQNNGVVDDSQLPKDRFSAERLKGVDSTLKIQPAKLEDSAVYLCASSPRRGPRGRDYEQYFGPGTRLTVT.

The gene calls are TRBV20-1 and TRBJ1-6; the TCRdb call, TRBD1, lacks DNA for checking. This CDR3 is built from 20 residues. Germline loops: CDR1 DFQATT, CDR2 SNEGSKA (reference sequence). CDR3 in amino acids: CSARVFGTGGFGSYNSPLHF.

The V call is TRBV30, the J call TRBJ2-3. The CDR3 totals 12 residues. Germline values: CDR1 GTSNPN, CDR2 SVGIG (reference sequence). This CDR3 reads CAWTPEADTQYF.

This sequence joins TRBV7-8 and TRBJ2-1; TCRdb gives TRBD2 as the D gene, but with no DNA this cannot be confirmed. This CDR3 spans 15 amino acids. Germline V gene sequence: CDR1 SGHVS, CDR2 FQNEAQ. CDR3 sequence reads: CASSLSGRNYNEQFF.

This CDR3 reads CASSDGLLLRDEQFF. V gene TRBV6-4 combines with J gene TRBJ2-1. The CDR3 has 15 residues. The germline V gene has CDR1 MRHNA and CDR2 SNTAGT.

This chain links TRBV3-1 with TRBJ1-2. Germline assignment: CDR1 LGHDT and CDR2 YNNKEL (reference sequence). The CDR3 extends over 13 amino acids. CDR3 protein: CASSQVTSSGYTF. The whole variable domain, filled in from reference TRBV3-1 and TRBJ1-2, reads DTAVSQTPKYLVTQMGNDKSIKCEQNLGHDTMYWYKQDSKKFLKIMFSYNNKELIINETVPNRFSPKSPDKAHLNLHINSLELGDSAVYFCASSQVTSSGYTFGSGTRLTVV.